The TCR beta chain described here comes from a study of blood T cell repertoires in COVID-19. The assay was immunoSEQ multiplex PCR, and TCRdb's table has in-frame clones only and misses some. The data show around 260,000 clones, with around 89% seen just once and around 0.84% held by the top ten. The CDR3 length is 15 residues. Germline CDR1 reads MNHEY; CDR2 reads SMNVEV (reference sequence). With V trimmed by 8 bases and J by 2 bases, 9 bases remained unmatched. The receptor was isolated from a man in his thirties or forties with acute or convalescent COVID-19. V is TRBV27 and J is TRBJ2-1, with 7 bases matching TRBD1. Sequences were obtained from peripheral blood. CDR3 protein: CASQPDRDPYNEQFF. The CDR3 DNA reads as TGTGCCAGCCAGCCCGACAGGGACCCCTACAATGAGCAGTTCTTC.